This paragraph reports one TCR beta chain. The entry originates in a study of cytomegalovirus exposure and HLA in healthy donors. PCR amplification relied on 60 Vbeta primers (plus 13 Jbeta primers). Sequencing used immunoSEQ multiplex PCR; TCRdb keeps in-frame clones, though not all of them. The sample lists some 190,000 clones; approximately 81% were seen once. The sequencing input was PBMCs. This clonotype was sampled from a boy between 2 and 10 years old in good health and CMV-seronegative.

CDR3 coding DNA: TGTGCCAGCAGTCACCTCCGGACTGTCGCCTACGAGCAGTACTTC. This codes for CASSHLRTVAYEQYF. This sequence joins TRBV6-6 and TRBJ2-7, with D tentatively TRBD2 (5 bases). The germline CDR1 and CDR2 sequences are MNHNY and SVGAGI (reference sequence). V lost 5 bases, J lost 2 bases, and 16 bases lay in between. The CDR3 contains 15 residues.